The T cell receptor (beta chain) under discussion was sequenced for a study of T cells in localized non-small cell lung cancer. Assay: immunoSEQ multiplex PCR; the TCRdb copy retains only in-frame clones and omits some. This table holds some 24,000 clones, approximately 86% found once. This CDR3 is 16 amino acids long. Germline trimming cut 5 bases from V and 1 base from J; bases unmatched to any gene: 9. CDR1 and CDR2 (germline): MDHEN, SYDVKM. This receptor was identified in a male donor at least 60 years old with stage II squamous cell lung carcinoma. This sequence joins TRBV28 and TRBJ1-1; 8 nucleotides match TRBD1. The specimen comprised peripheral blood, sampled before any cancer treatment. The CDR3 spells CASSVNRGAGNTEAFF. CDR3 coding DNA: TGTGCCAGCAGTGTTAACAGGGGGGCCGGGAACACTGAAGCTTTCTTT.